Listed here are 20 T cell receptor beta chains from one sample, sequenced in a study of cytomegalovirus exposure and HLA in healthy donors. The PCR ran on 60 Vbeta and 13 Jbeta primers. Assay used: immunoSEQ multiplex PCR; TCRdb lists only in-frame clones, some missing. This sample has about 110,000 clones, with almost 75% found just once. The sequenced sample consisted of PBMCs. The receptors were sampled from a man between 35 and 55 years old in good health and CMV-seronegative.

This clone was seen a handful of times. The rearrangement joins TRBV29-1 to TRBJ1-1; D unclear. Germline values: CDR1 SQVTM, CDR2 ANQGSEA. V lost 7 bases and J 3 bases, leaving 9 bases between the germline ends. CDR3 length: 11 amino acids. As DNA, the CDR3 is TGCAGCGCTACGGTGGACACTGAAGCTTTCTTT. It encodes CSATVDTEAFF.

The V call is TRBV5-1, the J call TRBJ2-7; 8 positions agree with TRBD1. With V trimmed by 4 bases and J by 2 bases, 8 bases remained unmatched. The CDR3 is 15 amino acids. Germline CDR1 is SGHRS and CDR2 is YFSETQ. CDR3 bases: TGCGCCAGCAGCCCAAGACAGGGGACAGCCTACGAGCAGTACTTC. Its translation: CASSPRQGTAYEQYF.

The CDR3 loop reads CASSDATGVEPQHF. CDR3 DNA: TGTGCCAGCAGTGATGCGACAGGGGTGGAGCCCCAGCATTTT. The chain has TRBV6-5 and TRBJ1-5, with TRBD1 identical over 8 bases. The CDR3 is 14 residues long. Germline V gene lookup returns CDR1 MNHEY and CDR2 SVGAGI. With 5 bases clipped from V and 8 bases from J, the junction kept 8 bases outside the gene matches.

The chain is built from TRBV7-2 and TRBJ2-3, with 7 bases fitting TRBD2. J lost 2 bases, V lost 1 base, and 6 bases had no gene match. CDR1 SGHTA and CDR2 FQGNSA come from the germline V gene. CDR3 length equals 16 residues. Here the CDR3 DNA reads TGTGCCAGCAGCTTAGTTGGGCTAGCGGTCACAGATACGCAGTATTTT. It codes for CASSLVGLAVTDTQYF.

The rearrangement links TRBV5-8 to TRBJ2-4, with 12 bases fitting TRBD1. The V segment lost 4 bases and the J segment 6 bases; nucleotides outside the gene matches: 5. The CDR3 covers 15 residues. Germline CDR1 reads SGHTS; CDR2 reads YDEGEE. CDR3 nucleotide sequence: TGTGCCAGCAGCCCGGGACAGGGGGCGGGAAACATTCAGTACTTC. As protein: CASSPGQGAGNIQYF.

The chain employs TRBV19 and TRBJ1-6, with a weak D call TRBD1 (5 bases). Germline lookup yields CDR1 LNHDA and CDR2 SQIVND (reference sequence). Trimming pared 5 bases from V and 3 bases from J, leaving 17 bases between. This CDR3 has 17 residues. Written as DNA, the CDR3 is TGTGCCAGTAGTCCCCAGACAGTTAACAACTATAATTCACCCCTCCACTTT. It specifies CASSPQTVNNYNSPLHF.

In DNA form, the CDR3 reads TGTGCCAGCAGACCCCGAACAGGGGGCAATGGCTACACCTTC. Residues: CASRPRTGGNGYTF. This sequence joins TRBV28 and TRBJ1-2; the match to TRBD1 covers 9 bases. The germline V gene has CDR1 MDHEN and CDR2 SYDVKM. The CDR3 loop spans 14 amino acids. Trimming took 6 bases from V and 6 from J; bases not matched to a gene: 8.

V usage is TRBV2 and J usage is TRBJ2-3, with 8 positions matching TRBD2. CDR3 size: 14 residues. Looked up from germline, CDR1 is SNHLY and CDR2 is FYNNEI. The J segment lost 8 bases and the V segment lost 8 bases, leaving 12 bases of the junction unmatched. CDR3 nucleotides: TGTGCCAGCGGGGGGGTTAGCGGGGTAGTTACGCAGTATTTT. It is translated as CASGGVSGVVTQYF. Full variable domain (remainder filled in from reference TRBV2 and TRBJ2-3): EPEVTQTPSHQVTQMGQEVILRCVPISNHLYFYWYRQILGQKVEFLVSFYNNEISEKSEIFDDQFSVERPDGSNFTLKIRSTKLEDSAMYFCASGGVSGVVTQYFGPGTRLTVL.

The rearrangement uses TRBV5-1 and TRBJ2-1; 7 positions match TRBD2. Germline V gives CDR1 SGHRS, CDR2 YFSETQ. The length of the CDR3 is 14 residues. V lost 0 bases and J lost 8; bases outside the gene matches: 5. The CDR3, as DNA: TGCGCCAGCAGCTTGGATCGGGGGGTCGATGAGCAGTTCTTC. Its translation: CASSLDRGVDEQFF. Drawing the rest from reference TRBV5-1 and TRBJ2-1, the complete variable domain is KAGVTQTPRYLIKTRGQQVTLSCSPISGHRSVSWYQQTPGQGLQFLFEYFSETQRNKGNFPGRFSGRQFSNSRSEMNVSTLELGDSALYLCASSLDRGVDEQFFGPGTRLTVL.

The chain carries TRBV9 and TRBJ2-1, with 7 bases matching TRBD2. V lost 6 bases to trimming and J lost 5 bases; unmatched junction nucleotides: 14. The germline V gene has CDR1 SGDLS and CDR2 YYNGEE. The CDR3 has 16 amino acids. Here the CDR3 reads CASTRPDGGSNNEQFF. For the CDR3, the DNA is TGTGCCAGCACCCGGCCGGACGGGGGGTCTAACAATGAGCAGTTCTTC.

The gene calls are TRBV6-5 and TRBJ1-1, with 8 bases identical to TRBD1. From germline, CDR1 is MNHEY and CDR2 SVGAGI. V gave up 2 bases and J gave up 6 bases; unmatched junction bases: 5. The CDR3 is made up of 14 amino acids. The CDR3 DNA sequence: TGTGCCAGCAGTTACACGGACAGGGCCGCTGAAGCTTTCTTT. This translates into CASSYTDRAAEAFF.

Comment on this clone: Sequence at one end of the junction differs from germline and may be a read error. The rearrangement joins TRBV7-7 to TRBJ2-5, with D maybe TRBD2 (6 bases). Germline CDR1 and CDR2: SSHAT and FNYEAQ (reference sequence). The CDR3 runs 13 residues. CDR3 in amino acids: CASSQARGETQYF. The CDR3 DNA reads as TGTGCTAGCAGCCAGGCGCGGGGAGAGACCCAGTACTTC.

The chain joins TRBV7-9 to TRBJ1-6, with D unresolved. The V and J ends lost 5 bases and 11 bases respectively, with 10 bases between them. Per the germline V gene, CDR1 is SEHNR and CDR2 is FQNEAQ (reference sequence). The CDR3 contains 12 residues. The CDR3 here is CASSRDLPPLHF. CDR3 coding DNA: TGTGCCAGCAGCCGCGATTTGCCACCCCTCCACTTT.

V and J are TRBV5-6 and TRBJ2-5; D gene uncertain. There are 16 residues in the CDR3. Germline loops: CDR1 SGHDT, CDR2 YYEEEE. The germline V and J ends were trimmed by 5 bases and 2 bases, with 19 bases remaining between them. As DNA, the CDR3 is TGTGCCAGCAGGGCCAGTGACGCTAGGTTACAAGAGACCCAGTACTTC. It translates to CASRASDARLQETQYF.

The chain uses TRBV6-1 and TRBJ1-2; the D gene is possibly TRBD1 (6 bases). The germline V and J ends were trimmed by 2 bases and 2 bases, with 15 bases remaining between them. The CDR3 has 16 amino acids. CDR1 is MNHNS and CDR2 is SASEGT in the germline V gene. In DNA, the CDR3 is TGTGCCAGCAGTGAATTAGGCACAGGGATCAACTATGGCTACACCTTC. Encoded protein: CASSELGTGINYGYTF.

The J gene is TRBJ2-2, the V gene TRBV27; 7 bases fit TRBD1. With 6 bases clipped from V and 4 bases from J, the junction kept 8 bases outside the gene matches. The CDR3 has 15 amino acids. The germline CDR1 and CDR2 sequences are MNHEY and SMNVEV (reference sequence). The DNA for the CDR3 is TGTGCCAGCAGATCCAGGGGACAGATCACCGGGGAGCTGTTTTTT. Translating gives CASRSRGQITGELFF.

The genes are TRBV13 and TRBJ2-1; D is ambiguous. The CDR3 is 14 amino acids. V was cut by 6 bases and J by 8 bases, with 17 bases left in between. CDR1 is PRHDT and CDR2 is FYEKMQ in the germline V gene (reference sequence). CDR3 protein: CASRSPLALDEQFF. CDR3 nucleotides: TGTGCCAGCAGGAGCCCTCTCGCGTTAGATGAGCAGTTCTTC.

This rearrangement joins TRBV2 to TRBJ1-6; 7 bases match TRBD1. V lost 6 bases, J lost 5 bases, and 4 bases stayed unmatched. CDR1 is SNHLY and CDR2 is FYNNEI in the germline V gene. This CDR3 comprises 14 residues. The CDR3 DNA follows: TGTGCCAGCAGGACCGACAGGGATAATTCACCCCTCCACTTT. It translates to CASRTDRDNSPLHF.

The chain is built from TRBV2 and TRBJ1-5; D is unresolved. Trimming removed 4 bases from V and 2 bases from J, with 9 bases in between. In germline, CDR1 is SNHLY, CDR2 FYNNEI. CDR3 length equals 14 residues. CDR3 bases: TGTGCCAGCAGTGTTGTGGGCGGCAATCAGCCCCAGCATTTT. The encoded protein is CASSVVGGNQPQHF.

The rearrangement links TRBV28 to TRBJ2-3; 10 bases are a match to TRBD2. V trimming: 8 bases; J trimming: 4 bases; junction bases outside the gene matches: 15. Germline V CDR1 and CDR2: MDHEN, SYDVKM. This CDR3 region has 17 residues. In DNA form, the CDR3 reads TGTGCCAGCTGGAGGAGCGGGGGGGCAAATTTGGCAGATACGCAGTATTTT. Residues: CASWRSGGANLADTQYF.